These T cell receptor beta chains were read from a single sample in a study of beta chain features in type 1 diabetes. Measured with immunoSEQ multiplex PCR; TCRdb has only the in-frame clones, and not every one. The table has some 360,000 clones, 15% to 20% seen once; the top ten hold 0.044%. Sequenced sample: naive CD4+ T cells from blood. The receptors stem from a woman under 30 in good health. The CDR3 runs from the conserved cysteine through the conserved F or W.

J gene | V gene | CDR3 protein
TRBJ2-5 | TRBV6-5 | CASSYLEAGKETQYF
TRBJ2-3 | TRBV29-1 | CSVEERSPFLDTQYF
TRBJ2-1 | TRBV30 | CAWSASGTSGRGIYEQFF
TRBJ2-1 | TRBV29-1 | CSVAVRQTYNEQFF
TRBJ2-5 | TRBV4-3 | CASSQQTGVETQYF
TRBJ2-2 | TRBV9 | CASSVKGQGAGELFF
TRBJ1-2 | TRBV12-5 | CASGLRGNYGYTF
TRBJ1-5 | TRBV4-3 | CASSQEEGGNEDQPQHF
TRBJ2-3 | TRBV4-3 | CASSQAPLAGGARPDTQYF
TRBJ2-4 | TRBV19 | CASSSRTIQNIQYF
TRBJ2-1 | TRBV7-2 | CASSFSGGTYNEQFF
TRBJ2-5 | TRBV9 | CASSVEGSLQTQYF
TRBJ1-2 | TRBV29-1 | CSVVEGRYGYTF
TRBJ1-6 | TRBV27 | CASSIPGDRNSPLHF
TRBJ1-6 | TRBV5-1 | CASSYQGFNSPLHF
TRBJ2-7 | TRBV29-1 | CSVVKSDRPVKQYF
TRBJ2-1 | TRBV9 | CASSVVVAPRGNEQFF
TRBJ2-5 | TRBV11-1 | CASSTDRGEETQYF
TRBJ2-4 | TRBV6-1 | CASSEVQGRLDIQYF
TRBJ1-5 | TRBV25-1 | CASSYDGRQPQHF
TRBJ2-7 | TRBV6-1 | CASSAGSYEQYF
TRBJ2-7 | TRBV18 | CASSPFTSGTYEQYF
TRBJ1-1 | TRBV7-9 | CASSIQGGNTEAFF
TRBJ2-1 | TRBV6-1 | CASRAQVAPYNEQFF
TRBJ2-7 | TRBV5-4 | CASSLGTTTYEQYF
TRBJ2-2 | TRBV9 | CASSVDGGSGELFF
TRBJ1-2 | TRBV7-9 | CASSLVQGARQDYTF